These 19 T cell receptor beta chains originate from one sample sequenced in a study of control samples from healthy donors and cancer patients. Sequencing used immunoSEQ multiplex PCR; TCRdb keeps in-frame clones, though not all of them. The table lists some 13,000 clones, approximately 77% of them singletons, with less than 10% in the top ten. Sequencing was carried out using formalin-fixed, paraffin-embedded tissue. The receptors were sampled from a male donor with melanoma.

The V call is TRBV4-2, the J call TRBJ2-1, with 10 bases fitting TRBD2. V trimming: 6 bases; J trimming: 6 bases; junction bases outside the gene matches: 14. CDR1 and CDR2 (germline): LGHNA, YNFKEQ. The CDR3 length is 17 residues. DNA for the CDR3: TGTGCCAGCAGGTTAGGGGTAGCGGGGGGACTCTCCAATGAGCAGTTCTTC. It is translated as CASRLGVAGGLSNEQFF.

Written as DNA, the CDR3 is TGTGCCAGCAGCCAGGTTGGGGAGCTTAACTATGGCTACACCTTC. Its translation: CASSQVGELNYGYTF. The V gene is TRBV6-5, the J gene TRBJ1-2; D unclear. Germline assignment: CDR1 MNHEY and CDR2 SVGAGI. V was clipped by 6 bases and J by 1 base, with 15 bases between them. This CDR3 region has 15 residues.

V usage is TRBV7-9 and J usage is TRBJ1-2; 8 bases align to TRBD1. This CDR3 contains 17 residues. Germline-derived CDR1 and CDR2 are SEHNR and FQNEAQ (reference sequence). J gave up 2 bases and V 4 bases, and 12 bases lay outside the gene matches. The CDR3 spells CASSSGQGTGGNYGYTF. The CDR3 DNA reads as TGTGCCAGCAGCTCCGGACAGGGCACCGGCGGGAACTATGGCTACACCTTC.

The rearrangement links TRBV9 to TRBJ1-2; 9 bases are a match to TRBD1. CDR1 is SGDLS and CDR2 is YYNGEE in the germline V gene. The V and J ends lost 4 bases and 4 bases, in that order; junction bases with no gene match: 8. This CDR3 has 15 amino acids. The CDR3 sequence: CASSPGDRVTYGYTF. Written as DNA, the CDR3 is TGTGCCAGCAGCCCAGGGGACAGGGTGACCTATGGCTACACCTTC.

The V gene is TRBV7-2, the J gene TRBJ2-7; 16 nucleotides agree with TRBD2. V was pared by 6 bases and J by 2 bases, with 4 bases of the junction left unmatched. CDR3 size: 16 residues. Looked up from germline, CDR1 is SGHTA and CDR2 is FQGNSA. The CDR3 region has the DNA TGTGCCAGCAGTAAAGGGACTAGCGGGGGGGCCTACGAGCAGTACTTC. Its protein is CASSKGTSGGAYEQYF. Together with reference TRBV7-2 and TRBJ2-7, the CDR3 gives the full variable domain: GAGVSQSPSNKVTEKGKDVELRCDPISGHTALYWYRQSLGQGLEFLIYFQGNSAPDKSGLPSDRFSAERTGGSVSTLTIQRTQQEDSAVYLCASSKGTSGGAYEQYFGPGTRLTVT.

V and J are TRBV9 and TRBJ2-5, with D tentatively TRBD2 (5 bases). V was trimmed by 3 bases and J by 5 bases, leaving 17 bases between them. The CDR3 runs 15 residues. Germline V lookup: CDR1 SGDLS, CDR2 YYNGEE. The CDR3 sequence: CASSAPDWPRETQYF. The CDR3 region has the DNA TGTGCCAGCAGCGCCCCGGACTGGCCCCGGGAGACCCAGTACTTC.

This chain connects TRBV7-6 to TRBJ1-5; 7 nucleotides align to TRBD1. The CDR3 covers 19 residues. The V gene's germline CDR1 is SGHVS and CDR2 FNYEAQ. Trimming at V came to 2 bases and at J to 2 bases, leaving 15 bases not matched to a gene. CDR3 residues: CASSLTSTLGTGGNQPQHF. For the CDR3, the DNA is TGTGCCAGCAGCTTAACTTCTACGTTGGGAACAGGGGGCAATCAGCCCCAGCATTTT.

The rearrangement uses TRBV5-6 and TRBJ2-4; D might be TRBD1 (5 bases). This CDR3 contains 13 residues. The V gene lost 4 bases and the J gene lost 11 bases, with 16 bases spanning the gap. Germline lookup yields CDR1 SGHDT and CDR2 YYEEEE. This CDR3 is CASSGQGVRFQYF. The CDR3 DNA sequence: TGTGCCAGCAGCGGACAAGGAGTACGGTTTCAGTACTTC.

The gene calls are TRBV18 and TRBJ1-6, with 8 bases that match TRBD1. There are 13 residues in the CDR3. Germline lookup yields CDR1 KGHSH and CDR2 LQKENI. V was pared by 5 bases and J by 9 bases, with 3 bases of the junction left unmatched. CDR3 nucleotides: TGTGCCAGCTCAGGACAGGGCGTTTCACCCCTCCACTTT. Amino acid sequence: CASSGQGVSPLHF. Complete variable domain (other parts from reference TRBV18 and TRBJ1-6): NAGVMQNPRHLVRRRGQEARLRCSPMKGHSHVYWYRQLPEEGLKFMVYLQKENIIDESGMPKERFSAEFPKEGPSILRIQQVVRGDSAAYFCASSGQGVSPLHFGNGTRLTVT.

This chain connects TRBV19 to TRBJ1-1; 9 bases agree with TRBD1. Germline CDR1 LNHDA, CDR2 SQIVND (reference sequence). The CDR3 is made up of 14 amino acids. Trimming at V came to 5 bases and at J to 0 bases, leaving 1 base not matched to a gene. In DNA, the CDR3 is TGTGCCAGTAGTCGGGACAGGGTGAACACTGAAGCTTTCTTT. Translation: CASSRDRVNTEAFF.

The chain is built from TRBV6-5 and TRBJ2-1; 8 bases fit TRBD2. The CDR3 runs to 14 residues. CDR1 is MNHEY and CDR2 is SVGAGI in the germline V gene. Trimming removed 7 bases from V and 5 bases from J; junction bases left unmatched: 7. CDR3: CASTPAGGHNEQFF. The CDR3 nucleotides read TGTGCCAGCACTCCCGCGGGGGGCCACAATGAGCAGTTCTTC.

The rearrangement joins TRBV4-2 to TRBJ1-2; a weak D match, TRBD1 (5 bases). The CDR3 sequence is 11 residues long. The germline gives CDR1 LGHNA, CDR2 YNFKEQ. Trimming shortened V by 4 bases and J by 12 bases, and 12 bases separated the two germline ends. CDR3 sequence: CASSLGTGNTF. CDR3 nucleotides: TGTGCCAGCAGCCTCGGGACTGGTAACACCTTC.

This chain uses TRBV6-5 with TRBJ2-7; weak D call: TRBD1 (6 bases). Germline V CDR1 and CDR2: MNHEY, SVGAGI. This CDR3 is 14 amino acids long. The V gene lost 6 bases and the J gene lost 6 bases, with 18 bases spanning the gap. The CDR3 coding sequence is TGTGCCAGCAGGACGACAGGAAGGGGGTCCGAGCAGTACTTC. Its translation is CASRTTGRGSEQYF.

The chain is built from TRBV7-8 and TRBJ2-7, with 7 bases aligning to TRBD1. This CDR3 is 14 amino acids long. V was pared by 0 bases and J by 2 bases, with 1 base of the junction left unmatched. Germline CDR1 and CDR2: SGHVS and FQNEAQ. The CDR3 DNA reads TGTGCCAGCAGCTTAGCCGGACAGGCCTACGAGCAGTACTTC. Its translation: CASSLAGQAYEQYF.

CDR3 in DNA: TGTGCCAGCAGCTTCCTTAGCATCTCCTACGAGCAGTACTTC. Protein sequence: CASSFLSISYEQYF. V usage is TRBV7-8 and J usage is TRBJ2-7, with D unresolved. The CDR3 is made up of 14 amino acids. Trimming shortened V by 3 bases and J by 0 bases, and 9 bases separated the two germline ends. Germline V CDR1 and CDR2: SGHVS, FQNEAQ.

For the CDR3, the DNA is TGTGCCAGCAGCTTCGCAGGTCTCCGAGAGACCCAGTACTTC. This sequence encodes CASSFAGLRETQYF. The chain links TRBV7-8 to TRBJ2-5; no reliable D call. Germline CDR1 SGHVS, CDR2 FQNEAQ. The ends were cut back, 3 bases at V and 4 bases at J, with 12 bases in the middle. This CDR3 spans 14 amino acids.

About this clone itself: The junction and the germline gene differ at one end; a read error may be behind it. The CDR3 sequence is CASSFDNPNTEVFF. The CDR3 coding sequence is TGTGCCAGCAGCTTTGACAACCCGAACACTGAAGTTTTCTTT. The V gene is TRBV5-5, the J gene TRBJ1-1, with unresolved D. This CDR3 comprises 14 residues. Germline assignment: CDR1 SGHKS and CDR2 YYEKEE (reference sequence).

This chain connects TRBV2 to TRBJ1-2; the D gene is possibly TRBD1 (6 bases). Trimming stripped 5 bases from V and 4 bases from J, with 11 bases between. The CDR3 spans 13 residues. The germline V gene encodes CDR1 SNHLY and CDR2 FYNNEI. The CDR3 bases are TGTGCCAGCAGTCGGCAGGGGCCCTATGGCTACACCTTC. Its translation is CASSRQGPYGYTF.

The V and J genes are TRBV7-3 and TRBJ2-3; no clear D. V lost 0 bases and J lost 6, with 4 bases in between. The CDR3 is 12 residues long. Germline assignment: CDR1 SGHTA and CDR2 FQGTGA. CDR3 DNA sequence: TGTGCCAGCAGCTTAACAGGGGATACGCAGTATTTT. Protein product: CASSLTGDTQYF.